What follows are 19 T cell receptor beta chains derived from one specimen sequenced in a study of OX40 agonist ivuxolimab in advanced cancers. The protocol was immunoSEQ multiplex PCR, while the TCRdb copy is restricted to in-frame clones and leaves out a portion. The sample holds roughly 53,000 clones, about nine tenths seen once. The sequencing used CD4+ or CD8+ T cells sorted from blood, collected in a trial of the OX40 agonist ivuxolimab. These receptor sequences come from an adult with an advanced solid tumor such as melanoma, head and neck, liver or kidney cancer.

This sequence joins TRBV4-3 and TRBJ1-3, with 8 bases fitting TRBD1. Trimming cost V 1 base and J 4 bases; bases outside gene matches: 6. This CDR3 spans 16 amino acids. Germline assignment: CDR1 LGHNA and CDR2 YSLEER. CDR3 protein: CASSQAGGAGGNTIYF. In DNA, the CDR3 is TGCGCCAGCAGCCAAGCAGGGGGCGCGGGAGGAAACACCATATATTTT.

The genes are TRBV10-1 and TRBJ1-3; a possible D gene is TRBD1 (5 bases). Trimming took off 6 bases at V and 2 bases at J, with 14 bases between the two ends. CDR3 length: 15 amino acids. Germline CDR1 is WNHNN and CDR2 is SYGVQD (reference sequence). The CDR3 sequence: CASRRDRGPGNTIYF. CDR3 DNA: TGCGCCAGCAGGAGGGACCGGGGCCCTGGAAACACCATATATTTT.

This clone was seen many times. The chain employs TRBV11-3 and TRBJ2-2, with D unclear. The germline V gene has CDR1 SGHNT and CDR2 YENEEA. This CDR3 comprises 13 residues. The V end was cut by 1 base, the J end by 3 bases, with 3 bases between. CDR3 nucleotide sequence: TGTGCCAGCAGCTTAGGTTACACCGGGGAGCTGTTTTTT. This gives the protein CASSLGYTGELFF.

The rearrangement joins TRBV25-1 to TRBJ1-4, with D unclear. The V end lost 4 bases, the J end lost 0 bases, and 9 bases lay between the germline ends. The germline gives CDR1 MGHDK, CDR2 SYGVNS. There are 15 residues in the CDR3. This CDR3 is CASSAPVATNEKLFF. As DNA, the CDR3 is TGTGCCAGCAGTGCACCAGTGGCAACTAATGAAAAACTGTTTTTT.

This clone turned up a few times. J is TRBJ1-1 and V is TRBV2; tentative D call: TRBD1 (6 bases). The germline gives CDR1 SNHLY, CDR2 FYNNEI. V was cut by 5 bases and J by 6 bases, with 10 bases left in between. This CDR3 has 12 amino acids. The CDR3 here is CASSSYRAEAFF. CDR3 in DNA: TGTGCCAGCAGTTCATACAGGGCTGAAGCTTTCTTT. The whole variable domain, remainder taken from reference TRBV2 and TRBJ1-1, is EPEVTQTPSHQVTQMGQEVILRCVPISNHLYFYWYRQILGQKVEFLVSFYNNEISEKSEIFDDQFSVERPDGSNFTLKIRSTKLEDSAMYFCASSSYRAEAFFGQGTRLTVV.

The rearrangement links TRBV11-1 to TRBJ2-7; possible D gene TRBD2, 6 bases. CDR3 length equals 16 residues. V was pared by 4 bases and J by 5 bases, with 21 bases between. Germline V CDR1 and CDR2: SGHAT, FQDESV (reference sequence). The CDR3 region has the DNA TGTGCCAGCAGCTCCGGGGGTGCGGCTAGTTTCCACGAGCAGTACTTC. It codes for CASSSGGAASFHEQYF.

The J gene is TRBJ2-2, the V gene TRBV19; a possible D gene is TRBD1 (5 bases). CDR1 is LNHDA, CDR2 SQIVND, per germline (reference sequence). Trimming removed 3 bases at V and 3 bases at J, with 11 bases between. The CDR3 contains 15 residues. The CDR3 spells CASSILRVDTGELFF. The CDR3 nucleotides are TGTGCCAGTAGTATCCTCAGGGTGGACACCGGGGAGCTGTTTTTT.

This clone was observed at least ten times. The gene calls are TRBV7-9 and TRBJ1-1, with D perhaps TRBD1 (6 bases). V shed 4 bases and J shed 0 bases, with 6 bases lying between them. CDR1 is SEHNR, CDR2 FQNEAQ, per germline (reference sequence). The length of the CDR3 is 13 residues. The CDR3 nucleotides read TGTGCCAGCAGCTGGACAGTGAACACTGAAGCTTTCTTT. This sequence encodes CASSWTVNTEAFF. Supplemented by reference TRBV7-9 and TRBJ1-1, the full variable domain reads DTGVSQNPRHKITKRGQNVTFRCDPISEHNRLYWYRQTLGQGPEFLTYFQNEAQLEKSRLLSDRFSAERPKGSFSTLEIQRTEQGDSAMYLCASSWTVNTEAFFGQGTRLTVV.

The genes are TRBV19 and TRBJ2-1; TRBD2 matches 8 bases. The germline V gene has CDR1 LNHDA and CDR2 SQIVND (reference sequence). Trimming cost V 0 bases and J 5 bases; bases outside gene matches: 9. The CDR3 extends over 17 amino acids. CDR3 amino acids: CASSIDYGGRSNNEQFF. CDR3 in DNA: TGTGCCAGTAGTATAGATTATGGCGGGAGGTCGAACAATGAGCAGTTCTTC.

The V gene is TRBV4-1, the J gene TRBJ1-4; 7 bases align to TRBD1. The CDR3 covers 16 residues. Germline trimming cut 5 bases from V and 0 bases from J; bases unmatched to any gene: 6. Germline loops: CDR1 MGHRA, CDR2 YSYEKL. The CDR3 region is CASSYRDSPTNEKLFF. The CDR3 DNA sequence: TGCGCCAGCAGCTACCGGGACAGCCCAACTAATGAAAAACTGTTTTTT.

This chain connects TRBV18 to TRBJ2-7; 15 bases are a match to TRBD2. The V and J ends lost 3 bases and 4 bases, in that order; junction bases with no gene match: 1. CDR3 length: 15 amino acids. Germline assignment: CDR1 KGHSH and CDR2 LQKENI. The CDR3: CASSPGTSGRYEQYF. The CDR3 DNA reads as TGTGCCAGCTCACCTGGGACTAGCGGGAGGTACGAGCAGTACTTC. Full variable domain (missing parts from reference TRBV18 and TRBJ2-7): NAGVMQNPRHLVRRRGQEARLRCSPMKGHSHVYWYRQLPEEGLKFMVYLQKENIIDESGMPKERFSAEFPKEGPSILRIQQVVRGDSAAYFCASSPGTSGRYEQYFGPGTRLTVT.

This chain connects TRBV29-1 to TRBJ1-2; 9 bases match TRBD1. CDR1 and CDR2 from the germline V gene are SQVTM and ANQGSEA. This CDR3 contains 16 residues. With V trimmed by 4 bases and J by 3 bases, 12 bases remained unmatched. The CDR3 loop is CSVVGGQGPSYYGYTF. In nucleotides, the CDR3 is TGCAGCGTTGTTGGGGGACAGGGCCCTTCTTACTATGGCTACACCTTC. The whole variable domain, filled in from reference TRBV29-1 and TRBJ1-2, reads SAVISQKPSRDICQRGTSLTIQCQVDSQVTMMFWYRQQPGQSLTLIATANQGSEATYESGFVIDKFPISRPNLTFSTLTVSNMSPEDSSIYLCSVVGGQGPSYYGYTFGSGTRLTVV.

This chain uses TRBV13 with TRBJ2-3; D possibly corresponds to TRBD1 (6 bases). V was clipped by 4 bases and J by 0 bases, with 11 bases between them. In germline, CDR1 is PRHDT, CDR2 FYEKMQ (reference sequence). This CDR3 is 15 amino acids long. CDR3 protein: CASSSTGGSTDTQYF. CDR3 bases: TGTGCCAGCAGCTCGACAGGTGGTAGCACAGATACGCAGTATTTT. Full variable domain (rest looked up from reference TRBV13 and TRBJ2-3): AAGVIQSPRHLIKEKRETATLKCYPIPRHDTVYWYQQGPGQDPQFLISFYEKMQSDKGSIPDRFSAQQFSDYHSELNMSSLELGDSALYFCASSSTGGSTDTQYFGPGTRLTVL.

V gene TRBV6-6 combines with J gene TRBJ2-7; D gene unclear. Germline CDR1 MNHNY, CDR2 SVGAGI (reference sequence). The CDR3 consists of 13 residues. Trimming pared 2 bases from V and 2 bases from J, leaving 7 bases between. The CDR3 nucleotides read TGTGCCAGCAGTTACAGGCCCGCCTACGAGCAGTACTTC. As protein: CASSYRPAYEQYF.

The chain employs TRBV7-9 and TRBJ2-6; D call uncertain. Trimming pared 0 bases from V and 0 bases from J, leaving 6 bases between. CDR1 is SEHNR, CDR2 FQNEAQ, per germline (reference sequence). This CDR3 spans 16 amino acids. CDR3 nucleotide sequence: TGTGCCAGCAGCTTAGCGGCCCTCTCTGGGGCCAACGTCCTGACTTTC. Encoded protein: CASSLAALSGANVLTF.

The J gene is TRBJ1-1, the V gene TRBV9; possible D gene TRBD1, 6 bases. The germline CDR1 and CDR2 sequences are SGDLS and YYNGEE. The CDR3 covers 15 residues. Trimming pared 0 bases from V and 3 bases from J, leaving 12 bases between. CDR3 sequence reads: CASSVGQGGDTEAFF. CDR3 coding DNA: TGTGCCAGCAGCGTAGGGCAAGGGGGGGACACTGAAGCTTTCTTT.

V and J are TRBV2 and TRBJ2-2; 10 nucleotides align to TRBD1. Looked up from germline, CDR1 is SNHLY and CDR2 is FYNNEI. CDR3 size: 15 residues. The trim removed 4 bases at V and 3 bases at J, leaving 2 bases unmatched. The CDR3 DNA reads TGTGCCAGCAGTGGACAGGGGGCGGACACCGGGGAGCTGTTTTTT. Translation: CASSGQGADTGELFF.

The gene calls are TRBV23-1 and TRBJ2-2, with a weak D call TRBD1 (8 bases). TRBV23-1 is an ORF, and what it does is uncertain. The CDR3 length is 19 residues. V shed 0 bases and J shed 4 bases, with 21 bases lying between them. DNA for the CDR3: TGCGCCAGCAGTCAATCGAGAGGACAGGGACTAAGTCGCACCGGGGAGCTGTTTTTT. This gives the protein CASSQSRGQGLSRTGELFF.

The gene calls are TRBV19 and TRBJ1-2; 8 bases map to TRBD1. V gave up 3 bases and J gave up 4 bases; unmatched junction bases: 7. The CDR3 loop spans 15 amino acids. The germline CDR1 and CDR2 sequences are LNHDA and SQIVND (reference sequence). The CDR3 DNA reads TGTGCCAGTAGTATTTCAGGGGGCGGTGGCTATGGCTACACCTTC. Amino acid sequence: CASSISGGGGYGYTF.